The rows below give T cell receptor beta chains drawn from one sample of a study of T cells in localized non-small cell lung cancer. The method was immunoSEQ multiplex PCR; TCRdb's version includes in-frame clones alone and lacks a portion of them. This table holds about 31,000 clones, 85% to 95% found once. The material sequenced was peripheral blood, taken before any cancer treatment. All receptors derive from a woman aged 35 to 75 with stage I lung adenocarcinoma. CDR3s leave out the opening cysteine and the closing phenylalanine or tryptophan. Each record gives: V gene, clone size, CDR3 length, CDR3 protein. Not all rows give a size; the values are once, few, many and, for expanded clones, a class.

v_gene: TRBV5-5
abundance: .
len: 11
CDR3aa: ASNKPGHGKLF

v_gene: TRBV7-2
abundance: .
len: 13
CDR3aa: ASSFFGTALGEQY

v_gene: TRBV6-6
abundance: .
len: 14
CDR3aa: ASSIWTSGRNYEQF

v_gene: TRBV7-2
abundance: .
len: 14
CDR3aa: ASSFSQLASGDTQY

v_gene: TRBV29-1
abundance: .
len: 11
CDR3aa: SARTGGSYGYT

v_gene: TRBV9
abundance: .
len: 15
CDR3aa: ASSLGGAGVNTGELF

v_gene: TRBV7-9
abundance: once
len: 10
CDR3aa: ASSLGNEKLF

v_gene: TRBV6-6
abundance: once
len: 11
CDR3aa: ASSNQRNTEAF

v_gene: TRBV18
abundance: .
len: 13
CDR3aa: ASSPRGTGTWGYT

v_gene: TRBV29-1
abundance: .
len: 11
CDR3aa: SVAAGGTDTQY

v_gene: TRBV6-5
abundance: .
len: 12
CDR3aa: ASRLGQPNEKLF

v_gene: TRBV5-6
abundance: .
len: 12
CDR3aa: ASNWGPTTGELF

v_gene: TRBV4-3
abundance: .
len: 11
CDR3aa: ASSQMRGYGYT

v_gene: TRBV11-2
abundance: .
len: 15
CDR3aa: ASKLIGVFSGLGTQY

v_gene: TRBV19
abundance: .
len: 13
CDR3aa: ASSGGTTETHEQF

v_gene: TRBV27
abundance: .
len: 14
CDR3aa: ASRAWTGATNEKLF

v_gene: TRBV18
abundance: few
len: 13
CDR3aa: ASSLIQVTGNTIY

v_gene: TRBV6-6
abundance: .
len: 13
CDR3aa: ASTPQGGRRYEQF

v_gene: TRBV7-9
abundance: .
len: 13
CDR3aa: ASSLTVAGDQPQH